This record concerns one T cell receptor beta chain sequence. Its antigen remains unknown. Here immunoSEQ multiplex PCR was the method, and the copy in TCRdb shows in-frame clones only, minus some. The sample shows around 45,000 clones, 70% to 90% of them seen only once. Sample numbers ranged from 1 to 8 per patient, encompassing pretreatment and on-treatment collections. The source of the sample is a study of PD-L1 blockade in urothelial cancer. Turning to the study itself: Blood was tested 3 weeks (second dose) and 6 weeks into treatment. Among blood samples, the median T cell count was approximately 150,000. General observations from the study: Clonality of blood TCR below the median before treatment predicted better survival.

Germline V gene lookup returns CDR1 MDHEN and CDR2 SYDVKM. V lost 7 bases and J 1 base, leaving 7 bases between the germline ends. This CDR3 has 13 residues. Sample: PBMCs, taken around atezolizumab (anti-PD-L1) treatment. The source is a man older than 75 with urothelial cancer. This chain connects TRBV28 to TRBJ1-4; D unclear. CDR3 bases: TGTGCCAGCATGGAGGGAACTAATGAAAAACTGTTTTTT. This translates into CASMEGTNEKLFF. The full variable domain, rest sourced from reference TRBV28 and TRBJ1-4, is DVKVTQSSRYLVKRTGEKVFLECVQDMDHENMFWYRQDPGLGLRLIYFSYDVKMKEKGDIPEGYSVSREKKERFSLILESASTNQTSMYLCASMEGTNEKLFFGSGTQLSVL.